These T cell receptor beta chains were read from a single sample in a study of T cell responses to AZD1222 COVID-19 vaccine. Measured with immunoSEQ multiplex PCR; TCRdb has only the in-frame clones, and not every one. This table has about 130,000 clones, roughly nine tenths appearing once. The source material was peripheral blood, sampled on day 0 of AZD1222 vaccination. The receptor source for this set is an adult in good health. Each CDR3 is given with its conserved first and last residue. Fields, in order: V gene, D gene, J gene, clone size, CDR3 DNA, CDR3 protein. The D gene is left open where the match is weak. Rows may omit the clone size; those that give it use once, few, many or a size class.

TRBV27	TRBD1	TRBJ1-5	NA	TGTGCCAGCAGGAGCGGCCGGATAGGAGGGGGCATCTACAATCAGCCCCAGCATTTT	CASRSGRIGGGIYNQPQHF
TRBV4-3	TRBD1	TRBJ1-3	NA	TGCGCCAGCAGCCGGGGGACAGCAATCTCTGGAAACACCATATATTTT	CASSRGTAISGNTIYF
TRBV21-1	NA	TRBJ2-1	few	TGTGCCAGCAGCAAAGGTAGGGGGAGCTCCTACAATGAGCAGTTCTTC	CASSKGRGSSYNEQFF
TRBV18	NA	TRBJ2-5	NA	TGTGCCAGCTCGGCAGGAGAGACCCAGTACTTC	CASSAGETQYF
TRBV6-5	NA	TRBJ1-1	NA	TGTGCCAGCAGCTATTTACAGGGATATACTGAAGCTTTCTTT	CASSYLQGYTEAFF
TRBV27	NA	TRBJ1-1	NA	TGTGCCAGCAGTTTAGGGGCGAACACTGAAGCTTTCTTT	CASSLGANTEAFF
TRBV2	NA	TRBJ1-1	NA	TGTGCCAGCAGTGGAGAGGTGGTGATGAACACTGAAGCTTTCTTT	CASSGEVVMNTEAFF
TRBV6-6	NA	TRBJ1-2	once	TGTGCCAGCAGTGTCGGGGATCTCTATGGCTACACCTTC	CASSVGDLYGYTF
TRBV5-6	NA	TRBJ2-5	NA	TGTGCCAGCAGCTTTCTCCAGGGCGGGGAGACCCAGTACTTC	CASSFLQGGETQYF
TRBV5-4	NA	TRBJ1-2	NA	TGTGCCAGCAGCGGGGGGGACGGGATGGCTGGCACCTTC	CASSGGDGMAGTF
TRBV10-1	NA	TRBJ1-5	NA	TGCGCCAGCAGTGAGAGAAGGATGGAGCCCCAGCATTTT	CASSERRMEPQHF
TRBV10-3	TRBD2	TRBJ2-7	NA	TGTGCCATCAGAGATGGGACTAGCGGGGAGCACGAGCAGTACTTC	CAIRDGTSGEHEQYF
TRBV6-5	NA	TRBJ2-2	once	TGTGCCAGCACCGAGGACAACACCGGGGAGCTGTTTTTT	CASTEDNTGELFF
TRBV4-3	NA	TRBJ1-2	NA	TGCGCCAGCAGCCAAGATCGTTGGGTCGCGGGGGGCTACACCTTC	CASSQDRWVAGGYTF
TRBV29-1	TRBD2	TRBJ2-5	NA	TGCAGCGTTGGGGGGGGAGAGACCCAGTACTTC	CSVGGGETQYF
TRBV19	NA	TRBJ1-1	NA	TGTGCCAGTAGTATAGATAGGACACCGAACACTGAAGCTTTCTTT	CASSIDRTPNTEAFF
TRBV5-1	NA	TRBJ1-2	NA	TGCGCCAGCAGCCTAGAGGGAGTAGGCGGCTACACCTTC	CASSLEGVGGYTF
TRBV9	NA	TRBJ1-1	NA	TGTGCCAGCAGCGTAGGGGGACTGATGAACACTGAAGCTTTCTTT	CASSVGGLMNTEAFF
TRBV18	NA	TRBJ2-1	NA	TGTGCCAGCTCATCATATCAGGGGGGCCTTGAGCAGTTCTTC	CASSSYQGGLEQFF
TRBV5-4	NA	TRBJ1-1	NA	TGTGCCAGCAGCTGGAGGCGAGAAGTGAACACTGAAGCTTTCTTT	CASSWRREVNTEAFF
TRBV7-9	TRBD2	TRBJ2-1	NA	TGTGCCAGCAGCTTAGGTGCGGGGACTAGCACTAGATTGAATGAGCAGTTCTTC	CASSLGAGTSTRLNEQFF
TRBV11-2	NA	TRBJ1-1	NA	TGTGCCAGCAGCTTAGATCAGGGGATGAACACTGAAGCTTTCTTT	CASSLDQGMNTEAFF
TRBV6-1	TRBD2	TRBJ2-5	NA	TGTGCCAGCAGTGAATCAGTTAGCGGGGGGCCCGTCGGAGGAGAGACCCAGTACTTC	CASSESVSGGPVGGETQYF
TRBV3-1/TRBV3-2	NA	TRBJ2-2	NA	TGTGCCAGCAGCCAAACGAACACCGGGGAGCTGTTTTTT	CASSQTNTGELFF
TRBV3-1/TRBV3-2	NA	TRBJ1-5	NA	TGTGCCAGCAGCCAAGGTGGTCACAGCAATCAGCCCCAGCATTTT	CASSQGGHSNQPQHF
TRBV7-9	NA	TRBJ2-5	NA	TGTGCCAGCAGCTTGGACCAGGTACAAGAGACCCAGTACTTC	CASSLDQVQETQYF
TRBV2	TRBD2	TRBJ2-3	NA	TGTGCCAGCAGTAACGGACTAGCAACGGATACGCAGTATTTT	CASSNGLATDTQYF
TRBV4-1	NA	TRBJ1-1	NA	TGCGCCAGCAGCCAAGACGGGAGGGGGAGGGAAGCTTTCTTT	CASSQDGRGREAFF